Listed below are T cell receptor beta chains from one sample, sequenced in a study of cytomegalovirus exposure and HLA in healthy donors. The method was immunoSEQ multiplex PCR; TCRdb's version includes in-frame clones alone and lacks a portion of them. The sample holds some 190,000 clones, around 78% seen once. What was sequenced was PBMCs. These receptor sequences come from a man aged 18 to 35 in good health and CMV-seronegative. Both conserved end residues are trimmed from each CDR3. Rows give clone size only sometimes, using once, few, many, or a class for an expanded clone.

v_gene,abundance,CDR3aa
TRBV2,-,ASSTPDRQAF
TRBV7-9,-,ASRAGDSYQETQY
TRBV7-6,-,ASSLAGGLNEQF
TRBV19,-,ASSSALIQETQY
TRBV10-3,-,AIRSDGVSHRAF
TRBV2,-,ASSPLLYGYT
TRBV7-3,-,ASSLQGGTYNEQF
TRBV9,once,ASSVGSGRGTDTQY
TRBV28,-,ASTGPLRDGYT
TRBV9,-,ASSGPQGSYEQY
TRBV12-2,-,ASRFLKGGNQPQH
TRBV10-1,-,ASTGSGASALGELF
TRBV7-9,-,ASRNRETQY
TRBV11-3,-,ASSPQTSYNEQF
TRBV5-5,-,ASSLDPGRTYSGD
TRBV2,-,ASSYTALNTEAF
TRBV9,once,ASSVTGGDTGELF
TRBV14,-,ASSQVPAGIYEQY
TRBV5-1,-,ASSFEGAGDSEAF
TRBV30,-,AWGKGVSYGYT
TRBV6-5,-,ASREAGGVDTQY
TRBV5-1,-,ASSSGGAETQY
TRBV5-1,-,ASSPPGLADTGELF
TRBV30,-,AWTSGQGKETQY
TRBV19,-,ASSIRGGSSKNIQY
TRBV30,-,AWRLRSNTEAF
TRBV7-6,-,ASSLFSGAVQGSNQPQH
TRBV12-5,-,ASGRDNPRIANYGYT
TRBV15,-,ATSRDRGRGLTYEQY
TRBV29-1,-,SVTGGGDQPQH
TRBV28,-,ASSSLGGGALQETQY
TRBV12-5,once,ASGLAGGNTIY
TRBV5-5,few,ASSPVAGSETQY
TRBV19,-,ASSSAGLSYEQY
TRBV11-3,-,ASSLGLRTGGTGELF
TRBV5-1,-,ASSPTGGEQY
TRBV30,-,AWSGQGYEQY
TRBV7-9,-,ASSLGERGTQY
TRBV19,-,ASSIGLAGGRLAQY
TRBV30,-,AWGAGGGNQPQH
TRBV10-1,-,ASSESGALNTGELF
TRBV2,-,ASSRDRANEQF
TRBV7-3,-,ASSPGGLAGGQY
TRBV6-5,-,ASSYRGGGADTQY
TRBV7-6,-,ASSFPAGAVKAF
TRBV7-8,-,ASSLDRANYGYT
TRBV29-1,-,SADGGSGANEQF
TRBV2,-,ASSEWRDPVSYNEQF
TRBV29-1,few,SRCTGELF
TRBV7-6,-,ASSPESYTDTQY